What follows are 20 T cell receptor beta chains derived from one specimen sequenced in a study of radiation and T cells in renal cell carcinoma. Time point specified: baseline pretreatment blood. Treatment of the sample: 15 Gy SBRT to primary tumor, nephrectomy 4 weeks later. Measured with immunoSEQ multiplex PCR; TCRdb has only the in-frame clones, and not every one. The sample yields some 100,000 clones, under 90% seen once. Sequenced here: blood, sampled from a patient whose treatment included radiotherapy and nephrectomy. The receptors were gathered from a man between 60 and 70 years old with renal cell carcinoma.

CDR3 DNA sequence: TGCAGTGCCGGTCACAGGGATGGCTACACCTTC. Translated: CSAGHRDGYTF. The gene calls are TRBV20-1 and TRBJ1-2, with D possibly TRBD1 on 6 matching bases. The CDR3 sequence is 11 residues long. CDR1 is DFQATT and CDR2 is SNEGSKA in the germline V gene (reference sequence). Trimming took off 6 bases at V and 6 bases at J, with 11 bases between the two ends.

The chain combines TRBV11-2 with TRBJ2-5; TRBD1 aligns across 7 bases. CDR3 length: 13 amino acids. Germline CDR1 reads SGHAT; CDR2 reads FQNNGV. V dropped 6 bases and J dropped 2; count of bases not matched to a gene: 3. CDR3 amino acids: CASRGQVQETQYF. The CDR3 region has the DNA TGTGCCAGCAGAGGACAGGTGCAAGAGACCCAGTACTTC.

The chain links TRBV5-4 to TRBJ2-3, with unresolved D. V was pared by 4 bases and J by 4 bases, with 10 bases between. The CDR3 loop spans 13 amino acids. Germline V gene lookup returns CDR1 SGHNT and CDR2 YYREEE (reference sequence). CDR3 bases: TGTGCCAGCAGCCGAGGAGTGGCAGATACGCAGTATTTT. Translation gives CASSRGVADTQYF.

The V and J genes are TRBV27 and TRBJ2-2; D not certain. The germline CDR1 and CDR2 sequences are MNHEY and SMNVEV (reference sequence). V lost 0 bases to trimming and J lost 1 base, with 12 bases between them. The CDR3 contains 17 residues. Written as DNA, the CDR3 is TGTGCCAGCAGTTTATCGCTGAGGTTGGGGAACACCGGGGAGCTGTTTTTT. Encoded protein: CASSLSLRLGNTGELFF.

This clone was detected once. CDR3 DNA sequence: TGTGCCAGCAGCTTGGACCAGGGCGCTGGAAACACCATATATTTT. Amino acid sequence: CASSLDQGAGNTIYF. This chain connects TRBV5-4 to TRBJ1-3; TRBD1 might be the D (5 bases). The CDR3 extends over 15 amino acids. Per the germline V gene, CDR1 is SGHNT and CDR2 is YYREEE (reference sequence). Trimming shortened V by 0 bases and J by 2 bases, and 9 bases separated the two germline ends.

The chain is built from TRBV9 and TRBJ1-1; the D is unclear. Trimming left V 4 bases short and J 0 bases short, with 13 bases between. This CDR3 has 15 amino acids. Germline-derived CDR1 and CDR2 are SGDLS and YYNGEE. In DNA, the CDR3 is TGTGCCAGCAGCTCCCACGGGAGGATGAACACTGAAGCTTTCTTT. Amino acid sequence: CASSSHGRMNTEAFF.

The chain couples TRBV27 to TRBJ1-5; a possible D gene is TRBD1 (5 bases). Germline CDR1 is MNHEY and CDR2 is SMNVEV (reference sequence). V was clipped by 3 bases and J by 6 bases, with 12 bases between them. This CDR3 has 14 amino acids. CDR3 sequence (DNA): TGTGCCAGCAGTTTTGTAGGGGAGGGTCAGCCCCAGCATTTT. Its translation is CASSFVGEGQPQHF.

This sequence joins TRBV27 and TRBJ2-2; tentatively, D is TRBD1 or TRBD2 (5 bases each). Germline V lookup: CDR1 MNHEY, CDR2 SMNVEV (reference sequence). The CDR3 runs to 15 residues. The V end was cut by 3 bases, the J end by 1 base, with 9 bases between. The CDR3 region is CASSLRGMNTGELFF. CDR3 nucleotides: TGTGCCAGCAGTTTGAGGGGAATGAACACCGGGGAGCTGTTTTTT.

This rearrangement joins TRBV11-2 to TRBJ2-4; D may be TRBD2 (6 bases). V shed 3 bases and J shed 12 bases, with 21 bases lying between them. The length of the CDR3 is 15 residues. Germline V gives CDR1 SGHAT, CDR2 FQNNGV. CDR3 DNA sequence: TGTGCCAGCAGCTTTGGAGGGGCGGCGGGAAGGGGTCAGTACTTC. Its translation is CASSFGGAAGRGQYF.

The V gene is TRBV19, the J gene TRBJ1-1; D unresolved. The V gene lost 4 bases and the J gene lost 2 bases, with 8 bases spanning the gap. The CDR3 loop spans 13 amino acids. Germline assignment: CDR1 LNHDA and CDR2 SQIVND (reference sequence). The CDR3 sequence: CASSKGGNTEAFF. Written as DNA, the CDR3 is TGTGCCAGTAGTAAAGGAGGCAACACTGAAGCTTTCTTT.

J is TRBJ2-1 and V is TRBV7-6; D is undetermined. The CDR3 is made up of 15 amino acids. Germline lookup yields CDR1 SGHVS and CDR2 FNYEAQ. V shed 5 bases and J shed 4 bases, with 15 bases lying between them. The CDR3: CASSPTGNSYNEQFF. The CDR3 region has the DNA TGTGCCAGCAGCCCGACTGGAAACTCTTACAATGAGCAGTTCTTC.

V gene TRBV28 combines with J gene TRBJ1-5; TRBD1 is a possible D gene (5 bases). The germline V gene has CDR1 MDHEN and CDR2 SYDVKM. Trimming left V 8 bases short and J 7 bases short, with 18 bases between. CDR3 length equals 14 residues. CDR3 amino acids: CASRTGQGRQPQHF. The CDR3 DNA reads TGTGCCAGCCGCACGGGGCAGGGTCGGCAGCCCCAGCATTTT.

Many counts were recorded for this clone. The rearrangement links TRBV5-4 to TRBJ2-1; the match to TRBD2 covers 9 bases. V lost 5 bases, J lost 7 bases, and 7 bases stayed unmatched. The V gene's germline CDR1 is SGHNT and CDR2 YYREEE (reference sequence). The CDR3 totals 14 residues. The CDR3 loop is CASRPSGRINEQFF. CDR3 sequence (DNA): TGTGCCAGCAGACCCAGCGGGAGGATAAATGAGCAGTTCTTC.

The V and J genes are TRBV7-2 and TRBJ2-7, with TRBD1 matching over 10 bases. The length of the CDR3 is 15 residues. Trimming cost V 5 bases and J 3 bases; bases outside gene matches: 7. Germline V CDR1 and CDR2: SGHTA, FQGNSA. For the CDR3, the DNA is TGTGCCAGCAGCCCGGGGACAGGGGTTTTCTACGAGCAGTACTTC. Amino acid sequence: CASSPGTGVFYEQYF.

CDR3 sequence reads: CASSPQARGGELFF. CDR3 sequence (DNA): TGTGCCAGCAGCCCCCAAGCTCGGGGCGGGGAGCTGTTTTTT. V is TRBV11-2 and J is TRBJ2-2, with D tentatively TRBD2 (5 bases). Germline V gives CDR1 SGHAT, CDR2 FQNNGV. V dropped 5 bases and J dropped 7 bases, with 14 bases sitting between them. The CDR3 totals 14 residues.

The chain joins TRBV5-1 to TRBJ2-2, with unresolved D. Deletions cut 1 base from V and 0 bases from J, with 7 bases between. The CDR3 has 15 amino acids. Germline assignment: CDR1 SGHRS and CDR2 YFSETQ. The CDR3 sequence is CASSLSGANTGELFF. DNA for the CDR3: TGCGCCAGCAGCTTGTCCGGTGCGAACACCGGGGAGCTGTTTTTT.

The rearrangement links TRBV11-2 to TRBJ2-5, with 11 bases lining up with TRBD1. Germline V lookup: CDR1 SGHAT, CDR2 FQNNGV. This CDR3 comprises 14 residues. Germline trimming cut 4 bases from V and 5 bases from J; bases unmatched to any gene: 3. The CDR3 is CASSWTGGVETQYF. The CDR3, as DNA: TGTGCCAGCAGCTGGACAGGGGGCGTGGAGACCCAGTACTTC.

This chain links TRBV6-5 with TRBJ2-2; no clear D. The germline V gene encodes CDR1 MNHEY and CDR2 SVGAGI. Trimming stripped 5 bases from V and 6 bases from J, with 7 bases between. There are 12 residues in the CDR3. CDR3: CASSRAPGELFF. The CDR3 DNA sequence: TGTGCCAGCAGTCGAGCCCCCGGGGAGCTGTTTTTT.

DNA for the CDR3: TGTGCCAGCAGCCAAGATCATCGGGAGACCCAGTACTTC. Translating gives CASSQDHRETQYF. The rearrangement links TRBV4-2 to TRBJ2-5; D remains unclear. CDR1 and CDR2 (germline): LGHNA, YNFKEQ. The CDR3 has 13 amino acids. V lost 0 bases and J lost 5, with 7 bases in between.

This clone was recorded a few times. This chain links TRBV6-1 with TRBJ1-4, with 8 bases fitting TRBD1. Germline assignment: CDR1 MNHNS and CDR2 SASEGT. The J segment lost 5 bases and the V segment lost 6 bases, leaving 5 bases of the junction unmatched. The CDR3 is 14 residues long. The CDR3 loop reads CASRTGARNEKLFF. In nucleotides, the CDR3 is TGTGCCAGCAGGACAGGGGCTCGGAATGAAAAACTGTTTTTT.